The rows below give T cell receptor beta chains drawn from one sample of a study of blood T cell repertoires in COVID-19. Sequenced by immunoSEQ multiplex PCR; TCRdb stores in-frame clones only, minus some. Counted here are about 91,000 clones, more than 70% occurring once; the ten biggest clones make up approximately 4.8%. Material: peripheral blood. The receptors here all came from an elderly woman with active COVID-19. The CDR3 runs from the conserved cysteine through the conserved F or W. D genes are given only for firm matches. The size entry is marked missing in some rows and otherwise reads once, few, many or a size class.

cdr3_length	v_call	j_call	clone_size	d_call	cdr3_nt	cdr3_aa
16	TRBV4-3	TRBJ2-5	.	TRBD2	TGCGCCAGCAGCCAAGGGGGGACTACCGCACAAGAGACCCAGTACTTC	CASSQGGTTAQETQYF
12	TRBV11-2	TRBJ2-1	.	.	TGTGCCAGCAGCTTAGCACAGGGTGTTGGGTTCTTC	CASSLAQGVGFF
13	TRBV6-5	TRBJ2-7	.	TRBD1	TGTGCCAGCAGTTGGGACAGGGTCGAAGAGCAGTACTTC	CASSWDRVEEQYF
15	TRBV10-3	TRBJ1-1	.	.	TGTGCCATCAGTGAGTTCGGGGGTTTCGACGCTGAAGCTTTCTTT	CAISEFGGFDAEAFF
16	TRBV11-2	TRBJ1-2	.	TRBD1	TGTGCCAGCAGCTTAGGCAACGTGCAGGGGGCCTATGGCTACACCTTC	CASSLGNVQGAYGYTF
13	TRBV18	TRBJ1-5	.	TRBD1	TGTGCCAGCTCACCGGACAGGGTTCAGCCCCAGCATTTT	CASSPDRVQPQHF
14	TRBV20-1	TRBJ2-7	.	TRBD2	TGCAGTGCTAGTCTAGCGGGAGCCTCCTACGAGCAGTACTTC	CSASLAGASYEQYF
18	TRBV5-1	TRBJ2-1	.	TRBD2	TGCGCCAGCAACCTCGGGGGTAGCGGGAGATTCTCCTACAATGAGCAGTTCTTC	CASNLGGSGRFSYNEQFF
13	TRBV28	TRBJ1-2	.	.	TGTGCCAGCAGTTTGGAGTTTAACTATGGCTACACCTTC	CASSLEFNYGYTF
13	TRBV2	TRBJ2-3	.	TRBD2	TGTGCCAGCAAGGGACTAGCATCAGATACGCAGTATTTT	CASKGLASDTQYF
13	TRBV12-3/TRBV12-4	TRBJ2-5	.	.	TGTGCCAGCAGCCCCCGGGTCCAAGAGACCCAGTACTTC	CASSPRVQETQYF
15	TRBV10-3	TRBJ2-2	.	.	TGTGCCATCACCCCCAGCGGTCCCCAGCCCGGGGAGCTGTTTTTT	CAITPSGPQPGELFF
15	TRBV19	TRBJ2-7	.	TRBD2	TGTGCCAGTAGTGATGGAGGACTAGCGGGAAGGAGGCAGTACTTC	CASSDGGLAGRRQYF
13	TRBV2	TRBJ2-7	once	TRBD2	TGTGCCAGCAGGCTAGCGGGATTCTACGAGCAGTACTTC	CASRLAGFYEQYF
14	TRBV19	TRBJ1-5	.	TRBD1	TGTGCCAGTAGTATCGACAGGGTCCATCAGCCCCAGCATTTT	CASSIDRVHQPQHF
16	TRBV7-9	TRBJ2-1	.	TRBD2	TGTGCCAGCAGCTTTCTAGCGGGAGGTACCTACAATGAGCAGTTCTTC	CASSFLAGGTYNEQFF
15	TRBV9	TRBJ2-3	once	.	TGTGCCAGCAGCGTACAAACGGGAACAACAGATACGCAGTATTTT	CASSVQTGTTDTQYF
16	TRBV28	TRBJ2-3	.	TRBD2	TGTGCCAGCAGTTTAGGGGCTAGCGGAAGCACAGATACGCAGTATTTT	CASSLGASGSTDTQYF
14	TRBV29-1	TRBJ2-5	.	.	TGCAGCGTTGAAGATCCAGAGGAATGGGAGACCCAGTACTTC	CSVEDPEEWETQYF
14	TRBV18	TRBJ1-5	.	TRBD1	TGTGCCAGCTCACCGGGACAGGTTGAGCAGCCCCAGCATTTT	CASSPGQVEQPQHF
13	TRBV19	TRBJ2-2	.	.	TGTGCCAGTAGTATGTGGCCACCCGGGGAGCTGTTTTTT	CASSMWPPGELFF
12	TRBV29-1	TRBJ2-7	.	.	TGCAGCGTTGGGGGCGGCCCCTACGAGCAGTACTTC	CSVGGGPYEQYF
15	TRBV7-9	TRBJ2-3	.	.	TGTGCCAGCAGCCCTGGACAGCTCAGCACAGATACGCAGTATTTT	CASSPGQLSTDTQYF
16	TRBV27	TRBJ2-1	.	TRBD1	TGTGCCAGCAGTTTCACCTCCGGGACAGTCTTCGATGAGCAGTTCTTC	CASSFTSGTVFDEQFF
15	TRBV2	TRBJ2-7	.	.	TGTGCCAGCCACCGGGCTGCTGCGGGAAGACACGAGCAGTACTTC	CASHRAAAGRHEQYF
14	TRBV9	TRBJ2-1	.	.	TGTGCCAGCAGCGTTGGGAGTAACTACAATGAGCAGTTCTTC	CASSVGSNYNEQFF
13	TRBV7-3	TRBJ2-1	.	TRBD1	TGTGCCAGTATGACGGGACAGAGCAATGAGCAGTTCTTC	CASMTGQSNEQFF
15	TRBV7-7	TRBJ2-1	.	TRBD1	TGTGCTAGCAGCCAGGGACAGGGGGTGGGGAATGAGCAGTTCTTC	CASSQGQGVGNEQFF
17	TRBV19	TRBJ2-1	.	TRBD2	TGTGCCAGTAGTATTACACTAGCGGGAGGGTCCTACAATGAGCAGTTCTTC	CASSITLAGGSYNEQFF